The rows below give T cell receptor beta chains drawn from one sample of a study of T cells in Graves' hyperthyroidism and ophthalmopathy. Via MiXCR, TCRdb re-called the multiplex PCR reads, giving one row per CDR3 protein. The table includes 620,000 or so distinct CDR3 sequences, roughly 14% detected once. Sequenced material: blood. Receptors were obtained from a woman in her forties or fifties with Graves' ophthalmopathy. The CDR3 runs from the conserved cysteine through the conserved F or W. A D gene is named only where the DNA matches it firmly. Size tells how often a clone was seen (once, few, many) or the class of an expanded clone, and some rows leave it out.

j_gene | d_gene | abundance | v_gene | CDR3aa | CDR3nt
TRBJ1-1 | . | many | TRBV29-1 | CSVEKGGAVNTEAFF | TGCAGCGTTGAGAAGGGGGGGGCCGTGAACACTGAAGCTTTCTTT
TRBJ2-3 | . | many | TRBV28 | CASMGAGVVSGTDTQYF | TGTGCCAGCATGGGGGCAGGGGTTGTGAGCGGCACAGATACGCAGTATTTT
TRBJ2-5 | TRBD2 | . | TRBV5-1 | CASSPLAGVVETQYF | TGCGCCAGCAGTCCCCTAGCGGGAGTAGTAGAGACCCAGTACTTC
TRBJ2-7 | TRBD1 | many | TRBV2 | CASSHKWTGDEQYF | TGTGCCAGCAGTCATAAATGGACAGGAGACGAGCAGTACTTC
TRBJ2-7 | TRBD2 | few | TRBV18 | CASSPPAGVQEQYF | TGTGCCAGCTCACCACCAGCGGGAGTTCAAGAGCAGTACTTC
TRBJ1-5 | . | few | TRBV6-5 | CASSYSWGQGSNQPQHF | TGTGCCAGCAGTTACTCTTGGGGGCAGGGCAGCAATCAGCCCCAGCATTTT
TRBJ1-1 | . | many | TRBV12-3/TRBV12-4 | CASSLTPRGAFF | TGTGCCAGCAGTTTGACCCCAAGGGGAGCTTTCTTT
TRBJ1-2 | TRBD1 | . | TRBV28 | CASSLDGTGTSNYGYTF | TGTGCCAGCAGTTTAGACGGGACAGGGACTTCTAACTATGGCTACACCTTC
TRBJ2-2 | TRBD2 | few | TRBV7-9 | CASRKIAGGNTGELFF | TGTGCCAGCAGAAAAATAGCGGGAGGAAACACCGGGGAGCTGTTTTTT
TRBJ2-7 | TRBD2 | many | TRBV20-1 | CSASGLAGGRGEQYF | TGCAGTGCTAGTGGACTAGCGGGAGGCAGGGGCGAGCAGTACTTC
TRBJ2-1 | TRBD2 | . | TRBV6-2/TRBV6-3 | CASSRTGGSSYNEQFF | TGTGCCAGCAGTCGGACTGGCGGGAGCTCCTACAATGAGCAGTTCTTC
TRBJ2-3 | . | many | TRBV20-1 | CSARPETDTQYF | TGCAGTGCTAGACCAGAGACAGATACGCAGTATTTT
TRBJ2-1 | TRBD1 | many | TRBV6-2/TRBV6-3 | CASSYAGTGAYNEQFF | TGTGCCAGCAGTTACGCCGGGACAGGGGCTTACAATGAGCAGTTCTTC
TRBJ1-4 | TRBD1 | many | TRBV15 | CATSRPSQGAEKLFF | TGTGCCACCAGCAGACCTTCGCAGGGGGCGGAAAAACTGTTTTTT
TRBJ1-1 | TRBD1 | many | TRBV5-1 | CASSLGQGGTEAFF | TGTGCCAGCAGCTTAGGACAGGGGGGGACTGAAGCTTTCTTT
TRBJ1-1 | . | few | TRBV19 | CASSRTGTIDGEAFF | TGTGCCAGTAGTAGAACAGGCACGATAGATGGTGAAGCTTTCTTT
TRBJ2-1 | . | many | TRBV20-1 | CSARDLANAYNEQFF | TGCAGTGCTAGAGATCTGGCGAACGCTTACAATGAGCAGTTCTTC
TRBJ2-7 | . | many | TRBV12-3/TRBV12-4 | CASSLGGNPYEQYF | TGTGCCAGCAGTTTAGGCGGCAACCCCTACGAGCAGTACTTC
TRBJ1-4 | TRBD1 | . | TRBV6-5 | CASSYRYTGTANEKLFF | TGTGCCAGCAGTTACAGATACACCGGGACAGCTAATGAAAAACTGTTTTTT
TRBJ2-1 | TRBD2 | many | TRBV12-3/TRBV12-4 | CASSPPGLAGANEQFF | TGTGCCAGCAGTCCCCCGGGACTAGCGGGAGCCAATGAGCAGTTCTTC
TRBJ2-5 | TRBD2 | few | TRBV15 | CATRRTSGSIETQYF | TGTGCCACCAGAAGGACTAGCGGGAGTATTGAGACCCAGTACTTC
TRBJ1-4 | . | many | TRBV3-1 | CASSQFIGSGEKLFF | TGTGCCAGCAGCCAATTTATTGGGAGTGGTGAAAAACTGTTTTTT
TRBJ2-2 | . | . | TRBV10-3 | CAIEEEGAQAGELFF | TGTGCCATCGAAGAGGAGGGGGCGCAGGCCGGGGAGCTGTTTTTT
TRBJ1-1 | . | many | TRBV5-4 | CASSLPRNTEAFF | TGTGCCAGCAGCTTGCCTAGGAACACTGAAGCTTTCTTT
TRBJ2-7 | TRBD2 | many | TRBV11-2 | CASSLEVAGGYEQYF | TGTGCCAGCAGCTTAGAGGTCGCGGGAGGCTACGAGCAGTACTTC
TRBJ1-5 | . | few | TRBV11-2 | CASSLEGGSNQPQHF | TGTGCCAGCAGCTTAGAGGGAGGTAGCAATCAGCCCCAGCATTTT
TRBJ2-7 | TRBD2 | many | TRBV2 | CASSELAGITYEQYF | TGTGCCAGCAGTGAACTAGCGGGAATCACCTACGAGCAGTACTTC
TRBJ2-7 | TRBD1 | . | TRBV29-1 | CSVGGDRAYEQYF | TGCAGCGTTGGAGGGGACAGGGCCTACGAGCAGTACTTC
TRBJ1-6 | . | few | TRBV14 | CASSQVTVSPLHF | TGTGCCAGCAGCCAAGTGACAGTCTCACCCCTCCACTTT
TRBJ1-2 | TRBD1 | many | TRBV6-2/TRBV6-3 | CASSEQGFYGYTF | TGTGCCAGCAGCGAACAGGGGTTCTATGGCTACACCTTC
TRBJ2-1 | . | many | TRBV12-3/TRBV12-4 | CASSFGQSTYNEQFF | TGTGCCAGCAGTTTCGGACAGAGTACCTACAATGAGCAGTTCTTC
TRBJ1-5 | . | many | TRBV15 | CATSRDSNRNSNQPQHF | TGTGCCACCAGCAGAGATAGTAACAGGAATAGCAATCAGCCCCAGCATTTT
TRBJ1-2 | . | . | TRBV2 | CASSTVVFGYTF | TGTGCCAGTTCTACGGTGGTCTTTGGCTACACCTTC
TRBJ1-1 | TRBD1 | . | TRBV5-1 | CASIRGQGVNTEAFF | TGCGCCAGCATCCGAGGACAGGGGGTAAACACTGAAGCTTTCTTT
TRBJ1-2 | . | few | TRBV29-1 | CSVEKGTGISGTSGYTF | TGCAGCGTTGAAAAAGGGACCGGGATTTCGGGGACGAGCGGCTACACCTTC
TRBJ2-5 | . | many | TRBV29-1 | CSAAPGLPKETQYF | TGCAGCGCGGCCCCGGGACTCCCGAAAGAGACCCAGTACTTC
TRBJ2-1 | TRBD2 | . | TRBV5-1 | CASSLGTSGRFNEQFF | TGCGCCAGCAGCTTGGGGACTAGCGGGAGGTTCAATGAGCAGTTCTTC
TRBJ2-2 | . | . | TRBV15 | CATSRVERNTGELFF | TGTGCCACCAGCAGAGTGGAGCGGAACACCGGGGAGCTGTTTTTT
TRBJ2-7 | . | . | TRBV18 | CASSPKGRGSYEQYF | TGTGCCAGCTCACCAAAGGGACGGGGCTCCTACGAGCAGTACTTC
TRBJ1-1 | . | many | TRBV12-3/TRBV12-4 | CASSLGPSVAEAFF | TGTGCCAGCAGTTTGGGGCCGTCGGTGGCTGAAGCTTTCTTT
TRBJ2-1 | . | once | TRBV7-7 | CASSLAPGTNEQFF | TGTGCTAGCAGCTTAGCCCCGGGCACCAATGAGCAGTTCTTC
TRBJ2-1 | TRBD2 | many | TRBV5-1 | CASSLVVGTSEYEQFF | TGCGCCAGCAGCTTGGTTGTCGGGACTAGCGAATATGAGCAGTTCTTC
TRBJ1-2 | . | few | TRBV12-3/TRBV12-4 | CASSFITGTPNYGYTF | TGTGCCAGCAGTTTTATCACAGGGACGCCCAACTATGGCTACACCTTC
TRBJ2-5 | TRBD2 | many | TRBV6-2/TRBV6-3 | CASSYLGTSGSESQETQYF | TGTGCCAGCAGTTACCTAGGGACTAGCGGGAGTGAATCCCAAGAGACCCAGTACTTC
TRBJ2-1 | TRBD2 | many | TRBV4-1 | CASSQVSGRNNEQFF | TGCGCCAGCAGCCAAGTAAGCGGGAGGAACAATGAGCAGTTCTTC
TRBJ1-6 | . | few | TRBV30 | CAWSPRLAGVSPLHF | TGTGCCTGGAGTCCGAGGTTGGCGGGGGTTTCACCCCTCCACTTT
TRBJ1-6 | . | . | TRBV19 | CASSIGMSPLHF | TGTGCCAGTAGTATAGGAATGTCACCCCTCCACTTT
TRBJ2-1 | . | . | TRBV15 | CATSRPTQEQFF | TGTGCCACCAGCCGACCGACTCAGGAGCAGTTCTTC
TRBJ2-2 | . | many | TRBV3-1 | CASSQDWRVTGELFF | TGTGCCAGCAGCCAAGATTGGAGGGTAACCGGGGAGCTGTTTTTT
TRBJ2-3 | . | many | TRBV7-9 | CASSLTSIGTDTQYF | TGTGCCAGCAGCTTAACTAGTATAGGCACAGATACGCAGTATTTT
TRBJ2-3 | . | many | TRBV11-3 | CASSLSQNTDTQYF | TGTGCCAGCAGCTTAAGTCAGAATACAGATACGCAGTATTTT
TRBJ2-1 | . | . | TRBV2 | CATSRPLGVNNEQFF | TGTGCCACGTCTCGACCGCTAGGGGTCAACAATGAGCAGTTCTTC
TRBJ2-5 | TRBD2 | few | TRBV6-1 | CASSQFSGRYETQYF | TGTGCCAGCAGCCAATTTAGCGGGAGATATGAGACCCAGTACTTC
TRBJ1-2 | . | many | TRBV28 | CASSPPGLRANYGYTF | TGTGCCAGCAGTCCCCCCGGACTTCGAGCTAACTATGGCTACACCTTC